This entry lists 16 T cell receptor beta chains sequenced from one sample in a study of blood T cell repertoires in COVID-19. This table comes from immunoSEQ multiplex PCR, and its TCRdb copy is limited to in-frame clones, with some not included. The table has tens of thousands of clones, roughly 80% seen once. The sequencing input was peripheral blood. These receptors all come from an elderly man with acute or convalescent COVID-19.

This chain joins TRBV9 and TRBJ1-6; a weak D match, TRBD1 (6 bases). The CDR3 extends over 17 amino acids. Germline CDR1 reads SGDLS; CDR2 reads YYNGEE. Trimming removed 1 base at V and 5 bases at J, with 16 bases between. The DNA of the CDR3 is TGTGCCAGCAGCGTATCAGGCGGGGGCAATAATAATTCACCCCTCCACTTT. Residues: CASSVSGGGNNNSPLHF.

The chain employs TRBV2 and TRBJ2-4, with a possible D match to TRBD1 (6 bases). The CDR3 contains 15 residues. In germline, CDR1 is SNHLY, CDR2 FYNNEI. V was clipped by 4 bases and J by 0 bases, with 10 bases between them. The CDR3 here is CASSGLQGAKNIQYF. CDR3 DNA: TGTGCCAGCAGTGGCTTACAGGGAGCCAAAAACATTCAGTACTTC.

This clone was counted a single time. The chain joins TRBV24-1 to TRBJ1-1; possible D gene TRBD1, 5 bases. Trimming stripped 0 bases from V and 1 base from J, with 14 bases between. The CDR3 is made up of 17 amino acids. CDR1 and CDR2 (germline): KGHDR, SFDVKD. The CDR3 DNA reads TGTGCCACCAGTGATTTGCCCCTGGGGAGGGGGAACACTGAAGCTTTCTTT. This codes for CATSDLPLGRGNTEAFF.

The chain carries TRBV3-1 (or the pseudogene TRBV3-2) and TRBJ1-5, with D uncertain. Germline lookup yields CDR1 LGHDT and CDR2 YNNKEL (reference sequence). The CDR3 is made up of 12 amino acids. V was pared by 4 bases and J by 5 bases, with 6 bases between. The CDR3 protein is CASSRGDQPQHF. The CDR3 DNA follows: TGTGCCAGCAGCCGCGGAGATCAGCCCCAGCATTTT.

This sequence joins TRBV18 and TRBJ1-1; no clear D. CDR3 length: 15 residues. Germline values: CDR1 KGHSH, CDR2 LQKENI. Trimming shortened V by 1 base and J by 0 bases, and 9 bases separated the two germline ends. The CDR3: CASSPRRIMNTEAFF. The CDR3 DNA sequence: TGTGCCAGCTCACCACGGCGGATAATGAACACTGAAGCTTTCTTT. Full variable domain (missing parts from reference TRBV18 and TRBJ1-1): NAGVMQNPRHLVRRRGQEARLRCSPMKGHSHVYWYRQLPEEGLKFMVYLQKENIIDESGMPKERFSAEFPKEGPSILRIQQVVRGDSAAYFCASSPRRIMNTEAFFGQGTRLTVV.

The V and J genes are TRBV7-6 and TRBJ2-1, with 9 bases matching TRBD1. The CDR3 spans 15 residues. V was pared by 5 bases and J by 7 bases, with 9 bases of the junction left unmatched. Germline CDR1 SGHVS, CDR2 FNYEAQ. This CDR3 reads CASSPLKQGANEQFF. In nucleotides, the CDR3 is TGTGCCAGCAGCCCCTTGAAACAGGGGGCGAATGAGCAGTTCTTC.

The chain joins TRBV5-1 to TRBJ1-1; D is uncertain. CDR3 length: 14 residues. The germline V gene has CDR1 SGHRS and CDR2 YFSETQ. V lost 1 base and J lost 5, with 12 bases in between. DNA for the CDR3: TGCGCCAGCAGCTTGCCAGCCTCGGGGACTGAAGCTTTCTTT. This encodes CASSLPASGTEAFF.

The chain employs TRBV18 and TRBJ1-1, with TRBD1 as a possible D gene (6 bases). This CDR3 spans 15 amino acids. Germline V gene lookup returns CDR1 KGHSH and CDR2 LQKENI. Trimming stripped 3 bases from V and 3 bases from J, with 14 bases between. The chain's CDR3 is CASSPREGVDTEAFF. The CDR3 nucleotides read TGTGCCAGCTCACCGAGGGAGGGGGTGGACACTGAAGCTTTCTTT.

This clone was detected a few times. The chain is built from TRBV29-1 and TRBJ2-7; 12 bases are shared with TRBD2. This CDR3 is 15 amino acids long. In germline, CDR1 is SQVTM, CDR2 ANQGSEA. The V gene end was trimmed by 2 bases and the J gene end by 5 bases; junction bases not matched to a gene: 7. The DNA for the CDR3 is TGCAGCGTTGAACGGCTAGCGGGGGGGGGCAACGAGCAGTACTTC. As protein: CSVERLAGGGNEQYF.

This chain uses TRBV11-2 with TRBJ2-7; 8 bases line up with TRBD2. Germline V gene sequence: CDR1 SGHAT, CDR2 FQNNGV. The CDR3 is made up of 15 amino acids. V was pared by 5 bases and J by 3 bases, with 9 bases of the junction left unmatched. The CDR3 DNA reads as TGTGCCAGCAGCCTAATAGCGGGACTACTCTACGAGCAGTACTTC. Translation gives CASSLIAGLLYEQYF.

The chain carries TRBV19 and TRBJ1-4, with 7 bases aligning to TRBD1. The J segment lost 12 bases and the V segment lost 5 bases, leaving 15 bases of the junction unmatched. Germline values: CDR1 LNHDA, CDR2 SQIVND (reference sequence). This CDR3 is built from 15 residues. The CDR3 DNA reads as TGTGCCAGTAGTCCCAAGGACAGGCCGAGTAAAGAACTGTTTTTT. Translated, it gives CASSPKDRPSKELFF. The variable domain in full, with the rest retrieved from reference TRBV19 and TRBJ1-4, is DGGITQSPKYLFRKEGQNVTLSCEQNLNHDAMYWYRQDPGQGLRLIYYSQIVNDFQKGDIAEGYSVSREKKESFPLTVTSAQKNPTAFYLCASSPKDRPSKELFFGSGTQLSVL.

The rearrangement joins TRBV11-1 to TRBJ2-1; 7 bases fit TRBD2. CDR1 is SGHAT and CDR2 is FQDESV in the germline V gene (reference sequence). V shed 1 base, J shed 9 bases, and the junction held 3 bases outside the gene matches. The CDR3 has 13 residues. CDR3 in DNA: TGTGCCAGCAGCTTAGGGCGGGAGAGTGAGCAGTTCTTC. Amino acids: CASSLGRESEQFF.

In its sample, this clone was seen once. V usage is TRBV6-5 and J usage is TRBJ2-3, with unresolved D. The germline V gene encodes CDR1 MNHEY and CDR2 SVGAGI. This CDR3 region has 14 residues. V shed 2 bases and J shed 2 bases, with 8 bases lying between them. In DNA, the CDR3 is TGTGCCAGCAGTTACGCGGCAGCCACAGATACGCAGTATTTT. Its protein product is CASSYAAATDTQYF.

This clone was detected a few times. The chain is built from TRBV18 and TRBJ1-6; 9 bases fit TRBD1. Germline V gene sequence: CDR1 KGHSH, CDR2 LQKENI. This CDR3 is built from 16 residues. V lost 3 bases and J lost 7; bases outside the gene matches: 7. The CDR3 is CASSPLTGGENSPLHF. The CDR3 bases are TGTGCCAGCTCACCCCTAACAGGGGGCGAGAATTCACCCCTCCACTTT.

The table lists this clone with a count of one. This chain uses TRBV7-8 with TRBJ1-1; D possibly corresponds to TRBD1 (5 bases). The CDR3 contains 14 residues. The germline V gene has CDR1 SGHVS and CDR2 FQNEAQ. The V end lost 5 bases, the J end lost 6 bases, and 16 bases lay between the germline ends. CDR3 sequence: CASSPVAGMAEAFF. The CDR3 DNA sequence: TGTGCCAGCAGCCCCGTTGCAGGGATGGCTGAAGCTTTCTTT. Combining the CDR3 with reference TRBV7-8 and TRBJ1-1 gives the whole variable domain GAGVSQSPRYKVAKRGQDVALRCDPISGHVSLFWYQQALGQGPEFLTYFQNEAQLDKSGLPSDRFFAERPEGSVSTLKIQRTQQEDSAVYLCASSPVAGMAEAFFGQGTRLTVV.

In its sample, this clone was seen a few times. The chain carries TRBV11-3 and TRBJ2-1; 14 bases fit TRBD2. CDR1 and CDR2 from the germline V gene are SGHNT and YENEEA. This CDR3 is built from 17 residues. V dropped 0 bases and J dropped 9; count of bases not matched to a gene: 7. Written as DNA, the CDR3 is TGTGCCAGCAGCTTAGATCTAGTGACTAGCGGGAGGGGTGAGCAGTTCTTC. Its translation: CASSLDLVTSGRGEQFF.